Below, 6 T cell receptor beta chains from the same sample are listed, as sequenced in a study of cytomegalovirus exposure and HLA in healthy donors. PCR involved 60 Vbeta and 13 Jbeta primers. Clones were read by immunoSEQ multiplex PCR, and TCRdb kept only the in-frame ones, dropping some. This table holds roughly 150,000 clones, roughly three quarters found once. Sample: PBMCs. The receptors were sampled from a male donor in good health and CMV-seronegative.

This chain uses TRBV7-7 with TRBJ2-2; D may be TRBD2 (6 bases). The length of the CDR3 is 17 residues. The ends were cut back, 6 bases at V and 1 base at J, with 18 bases in the middle. CDR1 is SSHAT, CDR2 FNYEAQ, per germline (reference sequence). In DNA form, the CDR3 reads TGTGCCAGCAGATCGGGCACAGGCGGGGAGAACACCGGGGAGCTGTTTTTT. This sequence encodes CASRSGTGGENTGELFF. Supplemented by reference TRBV7-7 and TRBJ2-2, the full variable domain reads GAGVSQSPRYKVTKRGQDVTLRCDPISSHATLYWYQQALGQGPEFLTYFNYEAQPDKSGLPSDRFSAERPEGSISTLTIQRTEQRDSAMYRCASRSGTGGENTGELFFGEGSRLTVL.

The genes are TRBV10-3 and TRBJ2-7; D possibly corresponds to TRBD2 (6 bases). The CDR3 spans 14 residues. CDR1 ENHRY and CDR2 SYGVKD come from the germline V gene. Trimming removed 2 bases at V and 0 bases at J, with 8 bases between. The CDR3 reads CAISEVDYSYEQYF. The CDR3 coding sequence is TGTGCCATCAGTGAGGTGGACTACTCCTACGAGCAGTACTTC.

The rearrangement joins TRBV20-1 to TRBJ1-1; D remains ambiguous. Germline CDR1 DFQATT, CDR2 SNEGSKA (reference sequence). This CDR3 has 10 amino acids. The CDR3 DNA reads as TGCCTCCCGGGGTACACTGAAGCTTTCTTT. Protein product: CLPGYTEAFF.

This clone was observed a few times. The rearrangement joins TRBV7-3 to TRBJ2-2, with TRBD1 matching over 8 bases. The CDR3 sequence is 17 residues long. In germline, CDR1 is SGHTA, CDR2 FQGTGA. With V trimmed by 3 bases and J by 6 bases, 12 bases remained unmatched. CDR3 protein: CASSFTGQGLRPGELFF. The DNA for the CDR3 is TGTGCCAGCAGCTTCACCGGACAGGGATTGAGACCCGGGGAGCTGTTTTTT. Full variable domain (missing parts from reference TRBV7-3 and TRBJ2-2): GAGVSQTPSNKVTEKGKYVELRCDPISGHTALYWYRQSLGQGPEFLIYFQGTGAADDSGLPNDRFFAVRPEGSVSTLKIQRTERGDSAVYLCASSFTGQGLRPGELFFGEGSRLTVL.

This clone was seen a few times. The V gene is TRBV5-1, the J gene TRBJ2-2, with TRBD1 identical over 7 bases. V shed 2 bases and J 4 bases; nucleotides not matched to a gene: 11. Germline values: CDR1 SGHRS, CDR2 YFSETQ. The CDR3 contains 17 residues. CDR3 loop: CASSFSGTASGTGELFF. The DNA of the CDR3 is TGCGCCAGCAGCTTTTCGGGGACAGCCTCTGGCACCGGGGAGCTGTTTTTT.

The chain combines TRBV19 with TRBJ2-4, with 8 bases matching TRBD1. Germline V gives CDR1 LNHDA, CDR2 SQIVND (reference sequence). V gave up 4 bases and J gave up 2 bases; unmatched junction bases: 7. This CDR3 region has 16 residues. The CDR3 region is CASSSLPRGPKNIQYF. CDR3 sequence (DNA): TGTGCCAGTAGTAGTCTCCCCAGGGGGCCCAAAAACATTCAGTACTTC.